One and the same sample provided the 18 T cell receptor beta chains below, sequenced in a study of blood T cell repertoires in COVID-19. Here immunoSEQ multiplex PCR was the method, and the copy in TCRdb shows in-frame clones only, minus some. The top ten clones hold approximately 6% of a sample with under 300,000 clones, about 83% of them seen once. Specimen: peripheral blood. Receptors were obtained from a man older than 75 with acute or convalescent COVID-19.

The chain carries TRBV3-1 (or the pseudogene TRBV3-2) and TRBJ2-3; the match to TRBD2 covers 13 bases. This CDR3 spans 17 amino acids. Trimming took 3 bases from V and 0 from J; bases not matched to a gene: 3. Germline CDR1 and CDR2: LGHDT and YNNKEL (reference sequence). CDR3 protein: CASSQGTSGASTDTQYF. The DNA for the CDR3 is TGTGCCAGCAGCCAGGGGACTAGCGGGGCTAGCACAGATACGCAGTATTTT.

The chain carries TRBV5-1 and TRBJ2-3; 7 bases agree with TRBD2. J lost 3 bases, V lost 5 bases, and 9 bases had no gene match. Germline V gene lookup returns CDR1 SGHRS and CDR2 YFSETQ. There are 15 residues in the CDR3. DNA of the CDR3: TGCGCCAGCAGATTGAACGGGGGGAGAACAGATACGCAGTATTTT. This sequence encodes CASRLNGGRTDTQYF.

Here the CDR3 reads CASSADSLNTEAFF. CDR3 in DNA: TGCGCCAGCAGCGCCGACAGCTTGAACACTGAAGCTTTCTTT. V usage is TRBV5-1 and J usage is TRBJ1-1; tentatively, D is TRBD1 (5 bases). Trimming removed 4 bases at V and 0 bases at J, with 10 bases between. The CDR3 sequence is 14 residues long. From germline, CDR1 is SGHRS and CDR2 YFSETQ.

J is TRBJ2-7 and V is TRBV3-1 (or the pseudogene TRBV3-2); 7 bases are shared with TRBD2. This CDR3 contains 15 residues. V trimming: 0 bases; J trimming: 7 bases; junction bases outside the gene matches: 9. Germline V gives CDR1 LGHDT, CDR2 YNNKEL (reference sequence). For the CDR3, the DNA is TGTGCCAGCAGCCAAGATCTGGCGGGAGCCGTAGAGCAGTACTTC. This codes for CASSQDLAGAVEQYF.

The chain carries TRBV28 and TRBJ2-1; 8 bases fit TRBD2. V lost 6 bases, J lost 5 bases, and 9 bases stayed unmatched. CDR3 size: 15 residues. Germline CDR1 reads MDHEN; CDR2 reads SYDVKM. The CDR3 nucleotides read TGTGCCAGCAGGAAAAGCGGGGGTCTAAACAATGAGCAGTTCTTC. Amino acid sequence: CASRKSGGLNNEQFF.

The count of this clone is one. V usage is TRBV7-8 and J usage is TRBJ1-6, with a weak D call TRBD1 (6 bases). V lost 1 base and J 7 bases, leaving 14 bases between the germline ends. Per the germline V gene, CDR1 is SGHVS and CDR2 is FQNEAQ. The CDR3 runs 16 residues. The CDR3 nucleotides are TGTGCCAGCAGCTTAGTATCAGGGGTTGCCAATTCACCCCTCCACTTT. It translates to CASSLVSGVANSPLHF.

The chain carries TRBV10-3 and TRBJ1-1; perhaps TRBD1 as D (5 bases). The CDR3 extends over 17 amino acids. V dropped 6 bases and J dropped 1 base, with 21 bases sitting between them. Germline V gene data show CDR1 as ENHRY and CDR2 as SYGVKD. The CDR3 loop is CAISRPSGAVGNTEAFF. DNA of the CDR3: TGTGCCATCAGCCGGCCGTCTGGGGCCGTCGGGAACACTGAAGCTTTCTTT.

V and J are TRBV9 and TRBJ2-1; TRBD1 matches at 7 bases. Per the germline V gene, CDR1 is SGDLS and CDR2 is YYNGEE. The ends lost 0 bases at V and 4 bases at J; junction bases unmatched: 4. The CDR3 sequence is 15 residues long. In DNA, the CDR3 is TGTGCCAGCAGCGTAGCAGGGGGTCAGTACAATGAGCAGTTCTTC. Protein: CASSVAGGQYNEQFF.

The J gene is TRBJ2-2, the V gene TRBV7-2; D gene ambiguous. V gave up 0 bases and J gave up 7 bases, with 9 bases separating them. CDR1 SGHTA and CDR2 FQGNSA come from the germline V gene. This CDR3 contains 14 residues. In nucleotides, the CDR3 is TGTGCCAGCAGCTTAGCGAGAGAGTACGGGGAGCTGTTTTTT. It yields the protein CASSLAREYGELFF.

The CDR3 DNA is TGTGCCAGCAGGCCCGCACAGGGGTCGACTGGAAACACCATATATTTT. Translating gives CASRPAQGSTGNTIYF. The gene calls are TRBV28 and TRBJ1-3; TRBD1 aligns across 7 bases. Germline assignment: CDR1 MDHEN and CDR2 SYDVKM. Unmatched junction bases numbered 10, after V lost 6 bases and J lost 2 bases. This CDR3 is 16 amino acids long.

Regarding this clone: One junction end disagrees with the germline gene, perhaps due to a read error. The V and J genes are TRBV3-1 (or the pseudogene TRBV3-2) and TRBJ1-2; TRBD1 matches 11 bases. The CDR3 length is 13 residues. CDR1 and CDR2 from the germline V gene are LGHDT and YNNKEL (reference sequence). The CDR3: CASSRLRTGGISF. CDR3 coding DNA: TGTGCCAGCAGCCGATTGCGGACAGGGGGCATCTCCTTC.

This sequence joins TRBV19 and TRBJ2-7, with TRBD1 identical over 9 bases. V dropped 4 bases and J dropped 7; count of bases not matched to a gene: 5. CDR1 and CDR2 (germline): LNHDA, SQIVND (reference sequence). The length of the CDR3 is 13 residues. The CDR3 DNA follows: TGTGCCAGTAGTAGAGGACAGGGGTGGGAGCAGTACTTC. Translated, it gives CASSRGQGWEQYF.

This clone appeared once. The chain carries TRBV2 and TRBJ1-6; 7 nucleotides agree with TRBD1. The CDR3 length is 16 residues. Trimming removed 5 bases from V and 0 bases from J; junction bases left unmatched: 4. Germline lookup yields CDR1 SNHLY and CDR2 FYNNEI. The CDR3 region is CASSRQGTSYNSPLHF. The DNA of the CDR3 is TGTGCCAGCAGTCGACAGGGAACCTCCTATAATTCACCCCTCCACTTT.

This clone is a singleton in its sample. The chain uses TRBV14 and TRBJ2-5, with a weak D call TRBD1 (6 bases). This CDR3 is built from 14 residues. Trimming pared 5 bases from V and 0 bases from J, leaving 10 bases between. Looked up from germline, CDR1 is SGHDN and CDR2 is FVKESK. CDR3 in amino acids: CASSNRDNQETQYF. CDR3 coding DNA: TGTGCCAGCAGCAACCGGGACAACCAAGAGACCCAGTACTTC.

CDR3 sequence: CASSLVAGHSYEQYF. CDR3 sequence (DNA): TGTGCCAGCAGCTTAGTGGCGGGGCACTCCTACGAGCAGTACTTC. This sequence joins TRBV7-8 and TRBJ2-7; D perhaps matches TRBD2 (6 bases). Trimming shortened V by 1 base and J by 0 bases, and 10 bases separated the two germline ends. From germline, CDR1 is SGHVS and CDR2 FQNEAQ. The length of the CDR3 is 15 residues.

The chain joins TRBV2 to TRBJ1-6; 7 bases agree with TRBD1. Germline values: CDR1 SNHLY, CDR2 FYNNEI. The CDR3 consists of 15 residues. V shed 7 bases, J shed 7 bases, and the junction held 10 bases outside the gene matches. The CDR3 loop is CASTLVQGYNSPLHF. As DNA, the CDR3 is TGTGCCAGCACTCTGGTACAGGGGTACAATTCACCCCTCCACTTT.

This clone has just a few counts. The V and J genes are TRBV5-1 and TRBJ1-6; 10 bases fit TRBD1. The CDR3 has 15 amino acids. Germline values: CDR1 SGHRS, CDR2 YFSETQ. The ends lost 4 bases at V and 10 bases at J; junction bases unmatched: 8. The CDR3 protein is CASSPMTGGASPLHF. As DNA, the CDR3 is TGCGCCAGCAGCCCGATGACAGGGGGCGCCTCACCCCTCCACTTT.

The chain combines TRBV10-1 with TRBJ1-1; D is undetermined. The V and J ends lost 0 bases and 3 bases respectively, with 11 bases between them. Looked up from germline, CDR1 is WNHNN and CDR2 is SYGVQD (reference sequence). CDR3 length: 15 amino acids. The CDR3 here is CASSESGFGYTEAFF. The CDR3 DNA reads TGCGCCAGCAGTGAGTCCGGGTTCGGGTACACTGAAGCTTTCTTT.